This TCR beta chain was documented in a study of shared clonotypes between healthy human individuals. This table comes from immunoSEQ multiplex PCR, and its TCRdb copy is limited to in-frame clones, with some not included. Of hundreds of thousands of clones listed, 95% to 96% are singletons. V was pared by 2 bases and J by 6 bases, with 12 bases of the junction left unmatched. Germline values: CDR1 MGHRA, CDR2 YSYEKL. CDR3 length: 16 amino acids. Cells designated naive CD8 were CD45RO-negative and were positively selected for CCR7, with terminally differentiated effector memory CD45RA+ cells excluded. Nashville, Tennessee was home to all donors, each a Caucasian adult.

Sequenced material: naive CD8+ T cells sorted from blood. This chain connects TRBV4-1 to TRBJ2-7; 8 nucleotides match TRBD1. This TCR derives from a woman under 40 in good health. The CDR3 bases are TGCGCCAGCAGCCAATCTCCGGGACAGGCGGGATTCGAGCAGTACTTC. This codes for CASSQSPGQAGFEQYF.